These T cell receptor beta chains were read from a single sample in a study of cytomegalovirus exposure and HLA in healthy donors. Repertoires were generated with immunoSEQ multiplex PCR, while TCRdb's copy carries only in-frame clones and drops some. Of under 200,000 clones listed, 60% to 80% are singletons. Specimen: PBMCs. The source of these receptors is a man aged 55 to 70 in good health and CMV-seronegative. Both conserved end residues are part of each CDR3. A D gene is named only where the DNA matches it firmly. Some rows mark clone size as missing; the rest say once, few, many or name a class of expanded clone.

D gene	V gene	J gene	clone size	CDR3 DNA	CDR3 protein
TRBD1	TRBV6-1	TRBJ1-4	.	TGTGCCAGCAGTGGTAGACAGGGGGGTGTAGGAAAACTGTTTTTT	CASSGRQGGVGKLFF
TRBD1	TRBV29-1	TRBJ2-7	.	TGCAGCGTTGAGACAGGGAGCTCCTACGAGCAGTACTTC	CSVETGSSYEQYF
TRBD2	TRBV28	TRBJ2-1	.	TGTGCCAGCAGCCATCGAGCGGGAGGGTACTACAATGAGCAGTTCTTC	CASSHRAGGYYNEQFF
TRBD1	TRBV2	TRBJ2-7	.	TGTGCCAGCAGTATCGGACAGGGCTACGAGCAGTACTTC	CASSIGQGYEQYF
TRBD2	TRBV30	TRBJ2-1	.	TGTGCCTGGAGAGAAAGAAGCGGGAGGGCCTACAATGAGCAGTTCTTC	CAWRERSGRAYNEQFF
TRBD1	TRBV4-1	TRBJ2-1	.	TGCGCCAGCAGCCAAGTCCGGGACAGGGGGCACAATGAGCAGTTCTTC	CASSQVRDRGHNEQFF
.	TRBV5-1	TRBJ2-7	.	TGCGCCAGCAGCATAACAGGGAACGAGCAGTACTTC	CASSITGNEQYF
TRBD1	TRBV27	TRBJ2-3	.	TGTGCCAGCAGCCGACAGGGATTTTCTTTCACAGATACGCAGTATTTT	CASSRQGFSFTDTQYF
.	TRBV5-6	TRBJ2-3	.	TGTGCCAGCAGCTTCAGGGGCGTAGGCACAGATACGCAGTATTTT	CASSFRGVGTDTQYF
.	TRBV19	TRBJ1-5	few	TGTGCCAGTAGTATTGAAGGACAGCGTCATCAGCCCCAGCATTTT	CASSIEGQRHQPQHF
.	TRBV6-1	TRBJ2-7	once	TGTGTGTCGGGTGGGTACGAGCAGTACTTC	CVSGGYEQYF
TRBD2	TRBV5-1	TRBJ2-7	.	TGCGCCAGCAGCTCAACTAGCGGCAACCTCTACGAGCAGTACTTC	CASSSTSGNLYEQYF
TRBD2	TRBV12-5	TRBJ2-2	.	TGTGCTAGTGGTTTGGCCTTTGAGCGGGGGGTCTTGAACACCGGGGAGCTGTTTTTT	CASGLAFERGVLNTGELFF
.	TRBV28	TRBJ1-5	few	TGTGCCAGTCAGGGTCCCTATCAGCCCCAGCATTTT	CASQGPYQPQHF
TRBD1	TRBV9	TRBJ1-5	.	TGTGCCAGCAGCATGACAGGGGAGGTTCAGCCCCAGCATTTT	CASSMTGEVQPQHF
TRBD2	TRBV5-1	TRBJ2-3	.	TGCGCCAGCAGCTTGGTATGGACTAGCGGGGGAGTCACAGATACGCAGTATTTT	CASSLVWTSGGVTDTQYF
.	TRBV7-2	TRBJ1-3	.	TGTGCCAGCAGCTTACAGGAGGTATCTGGAAACACCATATATTTT	CASSLQEVSGNTIYF
TRBD2	TRBV5-1	TRBJ2-1	.	TGCGCCAGCAGCTTAACTAGCGGGAGAGTCTATGAGCAGTTCTTC	CASSLTSGRVYEQFF
TRBD2	TRBV4-3	TRBJ2-3	.	TGCGCCAGCAGCCAAGGGCGAGCGGGAGGGAGACGGGGGGATACGCAGTATTTT	CASSQGRAGGRRGDTQYF
TRBD1	TRBV2	TRBJ2-7	once	TGTGCCAGCAGTGACCGGGACAGGGTCTACGAGCAGTACTTC	CASSDRDRVYEQYF
TRBD2	TRBV4-2	TRBJ2-3	.	TGTGCCAGCAGCCACCCAACGGGAGGGGGGGCGACCCGGGATACGCAGTATTTT	CASSHPTGGGATRDTQYF
.	TRBV30	TRBJ2-3	.	TGTGCCTGGAGTGTACCAGGGACAGATACGCAGTATTTT	CAWSVPGTDTQYF
.	TRBV12-5	TRBJ2-5	.	TGTGCTAGTGGTTCGCCCATGAGCCACCCGCGGGGGACCCAGTACTTC	CASGSPMSHPRGTQYF
.	TRBV5-1	TRBJ1-2	.	TGCGCCAGCAGCCGGGAGGGCCTAAATGGCTACACCTTC	CASSREGLNGYTF
TRBD2	TRBV2	TRBJ2-3	.	TGTGCCAGCAAATCCCCTACTAGCGGGGGGCCCACAGATACGCAGTATTTT	CASKSPTSGGPTDTQYF
TRBD1	TRBV9	TRBJ1-1	.	TGTGCCAGCAGCGTAGAGACCCCTAACAGGGGGGGGCGGACTGAAGCTTTCTTT	CASSVETPNRGGRTEAFF
.	TRBV19	TRBJ1-2	few	TGTGCCAGTAGTCCCCCGTCTCGGAACTATGGCTACACCTTC	CASSPPSRNYGYTF
TRBD1	TRBV10-3	TRBJ1-2	.	TGTGCCATCAGTGCGACGACAGGGTGGGATGGCTACACCTTC	CAISATTGWDGYTF
.	TRBV6-1	TRBJ1-1	.	TGTGCCAGCAGTTTGGGTGCGGGGCTACTACAGGAAGCTTTCTTT	CASSLGAGLLQEAFF
.	TRBV19	TRBJ1-2	.	TGTGCCAGTAGTCGCGACAGTCGCTACTATGGCTACCCCTTC	CASSRDSRYYGYPF
.	TRBV7-7	TRBJ2-5	.	TGTGCCAGCAGACCCTATCCAGACACCGGAGGGAAAGAGACCCAGTACTTC	CASRPYPDTGGKETQYF
.	TRBV5-4	TRBJ2-3	.	TGTGCCAGCAGCTTCCCAGGGAGCACAGATACGCAGTATTTT	CASSFPGSTDTQYF
TRBD2	TRBV25-1	TRBJ2-3	few	TGTGCCAGCAGTACCCCCCTTGGCGGGGGGGAGTTAGATACGCAGTATTTT	CASSTPLGGGELDTQYF
.	TRBV18	TRBJ2-7	.	TGTGCCAGCTCAGCGTCCCCCTCGGAGCAGTACTTC	CASSASPSEQYF
.	TRBV19	TRBJ2-7	.	TGTGCCAGTAGTATAGTCGGAGGGGCACTCGAGCAGTACTTC	CASSIVGGALEQYF
TRBD1	TRBV10-2	TRBJ2-1	.	TGCGCCAGCAGTGCTAGACAGGGGGCGGCAAGAACAATCCATGAGCAGTTCTTC	CASSARQGAARTIHEQFF
TRBD1	TRBV9	TRBJ2-5	.	TGTGCCAGCAGCGCGGGACAGGGGGTTGAGACCCAGTACTTC	CASSAGQGVETQYF
.	TRBV6-6	TRBJ1-5	.	TGTGCCAGCAGTCCCCTCGGAGGTAGGAATCAGCCCCAGCATTTT	CASSPLGGRNQPQHF
.	TRBV29-1	TRBJ2-1	.	TGCAGCGCCGTTACCAGTGAGCAGTTCTTC	CSAVTSEQFF
.	TRBV4-1	TRBJ2-3	few	TGCGCCAGCAGCCAAGCGGGATCTAGCACAGATACGCAGTATTTT	CASSQAGSSTDTQYF
TRBD1	TRBV29-1	TRBJ2-7	few	TGCAGCGTTGTCGGGACAGGGGGGGCCTACGAGCAGTACTTC	CSVVGTGGAYEQYF
.	TRBV4-1	TRBJ1-5	few	TGCGCCAGCAGCCAAGCCCCCGGGACACCCTTCCAGCCCCAGCATTTT	CASSQAPGTPFQPQHF
.	TRBV7-8	TRBJ1-2	few	TGTGCCAGCAGCCCAAGTCGGAGACAGGACCCTTGGGGCTATGGCTACACCTTC	CASSPSRRQDPWGYGYTF
TRBD1	TRBV6-5	TRBJ1-5	.	TGTGCCAGCAGGCGACAGGGCAATCAGCCCCAGAATTTT	CASRRQGNQPQNF
TRBD2	TRBV25-1	TRBJ2-3	.	TGTGCCAGCAGTGATACTAGCGGGCCCGCAGATACGCAGTATTTT	CASSDTSGPADTQYF
TRBD1	TRBV6-1	TRBJ2-7	.	TGTGCCAGCAGTGACCCCGGGACAGGTTACGAGCAGTACTTC	CASSDPGTGYEQYF
.	TRBV15	TRBJ1-2	.	TGTGCCACCAGACCCCTTACAGGGAAGGTAATTGGCTACACCTTC	CATRPLTGKVIGYTF